This entry is about one T cell receptor (beta chain). Its specificity is not known. This entry is derived from a study of T cell responses to AZD1222 COVID-19 vaccine. Study-wide results and caveats: Only 5 to 7 individuals given AZD1222 were seropositive at baseline. Two doses of AZD1222 preceded a rise in Spike-specific TCR breadth and depth. The CD4 TCRs associated with vaccination extended across spike and predominated at 160-218 and 743-854. Close to half of spike-specific TCRs reportedly recognize unmutated variant regions.

Generated by immunoSEQ multiplex PCR, the TCRdb table keeps only in-frame clones and is missing some. Altogether 120,000 to 150,000 clones are present, roughly 91% being singletons, with the ten largest covering 1.9%. The material sequenced was peripheral blood, taken 28 days after the second AZD1222 dose. The TCR comes from an adult who received the AZD1222 COVID-19 vaccine.

CDR3: CAWSVGDYSGNTIYF. CDR3 bases: TGTGCCTGGAGTGTCGGGGATTACTCTGGAAACACCATATATTTT. The genes are TRBV30 and TRBJ1-3; unclear D gene. Trimming took off 0 bases at V and 0 bases at J, with 9 bases between the two ends. CDR1 and CDR2 (germline): GTSNPN, SVGIG (reference sequence). CDR3 length: 15 amino acids.